This T cell receptor (beta chain) was sequenced in a study of T cell repertoires in cytomegalovirus infection. In the study overall: It was recently identified HLA-C-restricted and well-studied HLA-B-restricted CMV epitopes that the study used. The public TCR beta signatures pointed to both CMV infection and matching HLA type. Findings and caveats of the study: Summed public TCR beta family frequency identified CMV carriers bearing the relevant HLA. HLA-C-restricted, CMV-specific TCR beta clonotypes were dominant ex vivo.

The ends lost 5 bases at V and 0 bases at J; junction bases unmatched: 7. CDR1 is SGHTA and CDR2 is FQGNSA in the germline V gene. The CDR3 runs to 16 residues. This clonotype came up many times. Its cognate antigen is unknown. A single record per CDR3 protein comes from TCRdb applying MiXCR to the reads. The sample contains over 45,000 distinct CDR3 sequences, roughly 19% of which appear only once. This specimen consisted of CD8+ T cells from cultured PBMCs, obtained from culture after CMV antigen stimulation. J is TRBJ1-2 and V is TRBV7-2, with TRBD1 matching 9 bases. This TCR came from a human donor in good health (CMV status not recorded). Some clones in this sample may be carry-over from other donors' samples. The CDR3 DNA is TGTGCCAGCAGCAACCGGGACAGGGCCACTAACTATGGCTACACCTTC. Translation gives CASSNRDRATNYGYTF.